Below are 4 T cell receptor beta chains sequenced from a single sample in a study of breast tumors, draining lymph nodes, adjacent tissues. Using its own MiXCR run on the multiplex PCR reads, TCRdb lists one record per CDR3 protein. The data hold 66,000 or so distinct CDR3 sequences, with around 43% observed a single time. Sequenced input: breast tumor tissue. The receptor source for this set is a female donor with breast cancer. Some clones in this sample may be carry-over from other donors' samples.

To note about this clonotype: No DNA is shown, since the ends of the CDR3 on it are uncertain; the CDR3 is the one TCRdb lists. V gene TRBV2 combines with J gene TRBJ1-2; TRBD1 is taken as the D call from the table, unchecked against the DNA. The germline V gene has CDR1 SNHLY and CDR2 FYNNEI. Both ends counted, the CDR3 spans 16 residues. This chain's CDR3 is CACSASYRGQGYGYTF.

The table lists this clonotype with many counts. CDR3 DNA sequence: TGCAGTGCCGTGGACTTCGGGACTAGCGCTAACAATGAGCAGTTCTTC. The encoded protein is CSAVDFGTSANNEQFF. The chain combines TRBV20-1 with TRBJ2-1; TRBD2 matches at 10 bases. The CDR3 runs 16 residues. The V segment lost 6 bases and the J segment 5 bases; nucleotides outside the gene matches: 13. The germline gives CDR1 DFQATT, CDR2 SNEGSKA (reference sequence).

This clonotype was seen ten or more times. The chain uses TRBV19 and TRBJ2-6, with a possible D match to TRBD1 (6 bases). V was trimmed by 6 bases and J by 1 base, leaving 16 bases between them. Germline values: CDR1 LNHDA, CDR2 SQIVND (reference sequence). This CDR3 region has 17 residues. The CDR3 coding sequence is TGTGCCAGTAGGTCAGCGAGAAGGGGGTCTGGGGCCAACGTCCTGACTTTC. Translated: CASRSARRGSGANVLTF. The full variable domain, rest sourced from reference TRBV19 and TRBJ2-6, is DGGITQSPKYLFRKEGQNVTLSCEQNLNHDAMYWYRQDPGQGLRLIYYSQIVNDFQKGDIAEGYSVSREKKESFPLTVTSAQKNPTAFYLCASRSARRGSGANVLTFGAGSRLTVL.

As to this clonotype: This CDR3 fails to terminate in the conserved phenylalanine or tryptophan, so it likely reflects a read error. The J gene is TRBJ2-1, the V gene TRBV19; TRBD1 matches 10 bases. Per germline, CDR1 LNHDA and CDR2 SQIVND (reference sequence). V lost 0 bases to trimming and J lost 8 bases; unmatched junction nucleotides: 7. The CDR3 contains 16 residues. For the CDR3, the DNA is TGTGCCAGTAGTATAGAGGGACAGGGGTACAACGATGAGCAGTTCTCC. Amino acids: CASSIEGQGYNDEQFS.